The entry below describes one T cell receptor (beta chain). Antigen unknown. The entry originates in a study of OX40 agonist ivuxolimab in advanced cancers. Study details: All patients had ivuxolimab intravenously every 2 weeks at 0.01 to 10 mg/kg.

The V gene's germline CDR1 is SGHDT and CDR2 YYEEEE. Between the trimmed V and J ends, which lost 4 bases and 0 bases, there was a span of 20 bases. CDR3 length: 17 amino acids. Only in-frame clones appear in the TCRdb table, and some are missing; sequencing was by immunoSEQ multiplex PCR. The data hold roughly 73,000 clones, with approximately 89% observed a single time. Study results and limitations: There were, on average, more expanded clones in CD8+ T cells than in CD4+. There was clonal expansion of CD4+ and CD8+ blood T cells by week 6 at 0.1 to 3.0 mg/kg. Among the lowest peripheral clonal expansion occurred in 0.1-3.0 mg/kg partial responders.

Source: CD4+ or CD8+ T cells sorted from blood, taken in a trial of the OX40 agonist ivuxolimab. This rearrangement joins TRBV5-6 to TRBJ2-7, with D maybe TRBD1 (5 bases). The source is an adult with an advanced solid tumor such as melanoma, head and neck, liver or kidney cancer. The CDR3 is CASSVISTVPSSYEQYF. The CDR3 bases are TGTGCCAGCAGCGTTATATCGACAGTCCCTAGCTCCTACGAGCAGTACTTC.